This TCR beta chain is from a study of cytomegalovirus exposure and HLA in healthy donors. Assay: immunoSEQ multiplex PCR; the TCRdb copy retains only in-frame clones and omits some. The data show some 240,000 clones, with around 78% seen just once and roughly 5.5% held by the top ten. The CDR3 has 12 amino acids. Germline V gene data show CDR1 as LGHNT and CDR2 as FRNRAP. Trimming pared 4 bases from V and 9 bases from J, leaving 12 bases between. The source is a woman under 30 in good health and CMV-seronegative. V gene TRBV12-5 combines with J gene TRBJ1-1; D gene ambiguous. Sequences were obtained from PBMCs. CDR3 protein: CASGSAGFQAFF. The CDR3, as DNA: TGTGCTAGTGGTTCGGCGGGATTCCAAGCTTTCTTT.